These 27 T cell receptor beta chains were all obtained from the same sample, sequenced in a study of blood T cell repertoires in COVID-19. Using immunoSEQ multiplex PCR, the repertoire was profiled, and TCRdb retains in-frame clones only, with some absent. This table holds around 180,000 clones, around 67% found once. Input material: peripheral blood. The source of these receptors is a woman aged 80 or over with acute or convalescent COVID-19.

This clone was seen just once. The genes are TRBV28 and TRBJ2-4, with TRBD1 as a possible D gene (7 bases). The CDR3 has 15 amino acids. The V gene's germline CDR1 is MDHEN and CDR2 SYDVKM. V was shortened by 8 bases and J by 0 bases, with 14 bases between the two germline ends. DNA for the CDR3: TGTGCCAGCGGGCGGGACAGCCCAGCCAAAAACATTCAGTACTTC. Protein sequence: CASGRDSPAKNIQYF.

CDR3 region: CASSYSGIALSYEQYF. CDR3 sequence (DNA): TGTGCCAGCAGTTACTCCGGTATTGCATTATCCTACGAGCAGTACTTC. The gene calls are TRBV6-5 and TRBJ2-7; unclear D gene. V was trimmed by 0 bases and J by 1 base, leaving 13 bases between them. Germline V gene sequence: CDR1 MNHEY, CDR2 SVGAGI. There are 16 residues in the CDR3.

The CDR3: CASSPGEGQSYEQYF. As DNA, the CDR3 is TGTGCCAGCTCACCAGGGGAGGGACAATCCTACGAGCAGTACTTC. The chain uses TRBV18 and TRBJ2-7; possible D gene TRBD2, 7 bases. V was cut by 2 bases and J by 1 base, with 12 bases left in between. This CDR3 has 15 residues. Germline CDR1 KGHSH, CDR2 LQKENI.

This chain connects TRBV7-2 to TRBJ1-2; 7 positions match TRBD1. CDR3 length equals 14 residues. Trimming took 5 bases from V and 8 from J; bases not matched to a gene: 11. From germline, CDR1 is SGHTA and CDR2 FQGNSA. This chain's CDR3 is CASSQRQGIEGYTF. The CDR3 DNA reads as TGTGCCAGCAGCCAACGACAGGGAATTGAAGGCTACACCTTC.

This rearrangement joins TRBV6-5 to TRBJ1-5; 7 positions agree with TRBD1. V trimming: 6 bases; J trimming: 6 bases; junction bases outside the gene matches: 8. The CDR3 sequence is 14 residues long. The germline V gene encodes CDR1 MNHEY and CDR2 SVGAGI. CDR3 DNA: TGTGCCAGCAGACAGAACCCAGGGGGTCAGCCCCAGCATTTT. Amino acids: CASRQNPGGQPQHF.

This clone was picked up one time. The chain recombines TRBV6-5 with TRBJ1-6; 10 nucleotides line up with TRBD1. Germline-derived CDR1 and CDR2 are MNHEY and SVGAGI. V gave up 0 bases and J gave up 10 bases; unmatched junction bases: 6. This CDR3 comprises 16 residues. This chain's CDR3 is CASSYSGDRGVSPLHF. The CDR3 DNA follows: TGTGCCAGCAGTTACTCGGGGGACAGGGGAGTCTCACCCCTCCACTTT.

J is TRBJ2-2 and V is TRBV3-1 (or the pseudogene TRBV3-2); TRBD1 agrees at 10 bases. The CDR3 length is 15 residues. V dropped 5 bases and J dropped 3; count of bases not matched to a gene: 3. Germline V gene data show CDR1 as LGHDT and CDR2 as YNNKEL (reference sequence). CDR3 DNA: TGTGCCAGCAGCTCGGACAGGGGGGACACCGGGGAGCTGTTTTTT. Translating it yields CASSSDRGDTGELFF.

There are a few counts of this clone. CDR3 protein: CASNPAWTGVRGQPQHF. Here the CDR3 DNA reads TGTGCCAGTAACCCCGCTTGGACAGGAGTAAGGGGTCAGCCCCAGCATTTT. The chain combines TRBV19 with TRBJ1-5; 7 bases agree with TRBD1. CDR3 size: 17 residues. CDR1 and CDR2 (germline): LNHDA, SQIVND (reference sequence). Germline trimming cut 7 bases from V and 6 bases from J; bases unmatched to any gene: 18.

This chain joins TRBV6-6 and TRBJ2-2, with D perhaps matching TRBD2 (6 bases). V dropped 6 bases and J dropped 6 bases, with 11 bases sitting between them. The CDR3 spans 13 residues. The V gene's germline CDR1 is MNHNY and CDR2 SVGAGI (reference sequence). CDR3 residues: CASSFGEAGELFF. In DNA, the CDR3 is TGTGCCAGCAGCTTTGGGGAGGCCGGGGAGCTGTTTTTT.

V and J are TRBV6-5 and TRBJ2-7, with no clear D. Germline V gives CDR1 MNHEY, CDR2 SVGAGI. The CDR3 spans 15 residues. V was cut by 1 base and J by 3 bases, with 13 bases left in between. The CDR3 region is CASSYLSRGVYEQYF. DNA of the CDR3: TGTGCCAGCAGTTACTTAAGCAGAGGAGTCTACGAGCAGTACTTC.

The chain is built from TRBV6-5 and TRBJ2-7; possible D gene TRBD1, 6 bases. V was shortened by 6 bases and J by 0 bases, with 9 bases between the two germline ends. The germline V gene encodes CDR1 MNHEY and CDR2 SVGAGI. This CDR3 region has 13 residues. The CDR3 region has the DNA TGTGCCAGCAGACCGACAGGCTCCTACGAGCAGTACTTC. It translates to CASRPTGSYEQYF.

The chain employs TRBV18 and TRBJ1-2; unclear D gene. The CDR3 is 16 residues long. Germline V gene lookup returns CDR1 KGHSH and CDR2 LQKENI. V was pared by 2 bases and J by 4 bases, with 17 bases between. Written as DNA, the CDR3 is TGTGCCAGCTCACCAACAGTGGAGCAAGGAGGCTATGGCTACACCTTC. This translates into CASSPTVEQGGYGYTF.

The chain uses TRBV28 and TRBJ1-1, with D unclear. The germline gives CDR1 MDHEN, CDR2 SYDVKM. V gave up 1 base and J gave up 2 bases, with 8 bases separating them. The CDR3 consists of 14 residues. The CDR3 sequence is CASSLFAGNTEAFF. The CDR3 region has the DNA TGTGCCAGCAGTTTATTCGCCGGTAACACTGAAGCTTTCTTT.

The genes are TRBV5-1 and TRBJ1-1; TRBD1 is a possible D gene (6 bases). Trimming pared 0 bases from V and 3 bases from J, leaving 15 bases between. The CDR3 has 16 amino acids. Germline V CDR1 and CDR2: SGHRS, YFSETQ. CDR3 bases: TGCGCCAGCAGCTTGGAACCCGCAGGGGCACACACTGAAGCTTTCTTT. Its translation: CASSLEPAGAHTEAFF.

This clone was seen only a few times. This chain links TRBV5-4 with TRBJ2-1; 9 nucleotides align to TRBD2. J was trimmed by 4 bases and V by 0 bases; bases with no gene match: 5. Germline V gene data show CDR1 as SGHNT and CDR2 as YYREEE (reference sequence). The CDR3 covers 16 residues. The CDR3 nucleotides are TGTGCCAGCAGCTTGGATGCGGCGGGAGGGTACAATGAGCAGTTCTTC. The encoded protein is CASSLDAAGGYNEQFF. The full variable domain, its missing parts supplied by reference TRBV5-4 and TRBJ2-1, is ETGVTQSPTHLIKTRGQQVTLRCSSQSGHNTVSWYQQALGQGPQFIFQYYREEENGRGNFPPRFSGLQFPNYSSELNVNALELDDSALYLCASSLDAAGGYNEQFFGPGTRLTVL.

This chain's CDR3 is CASSYSISGANVLTF. For the CDR3, the DNA is TGTGCCAGCAGTTACTCCATCTCTGGGGCCAACGTCCTGACTTTC. The rearrangement links TRBV6-5 to TRBJ2-6; unclear D gene. The germline V gene encodes CDR1 MNHEY and CDR2 SVGAGI. The CDR3 runs 15 residues. V was shortened by 0 bases and J by 0 bases, with 3 bases between the two germline ends.

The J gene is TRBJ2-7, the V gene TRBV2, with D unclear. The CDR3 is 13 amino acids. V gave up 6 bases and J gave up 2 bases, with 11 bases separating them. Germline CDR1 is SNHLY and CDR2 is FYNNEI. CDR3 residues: CASSDSIPYEQYF. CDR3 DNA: TGTGCCAGCAGCGACTCGATCCCCTACGAGCAGTACTTC.

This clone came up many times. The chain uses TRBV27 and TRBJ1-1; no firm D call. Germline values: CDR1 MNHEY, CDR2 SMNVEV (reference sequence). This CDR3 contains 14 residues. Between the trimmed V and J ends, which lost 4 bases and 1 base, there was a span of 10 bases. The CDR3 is CASSSRESNTEAFF. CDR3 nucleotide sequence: TGTGCCAGCAGTTCTCGGGAGTCGAACACTGAAGCTTTCTTT.

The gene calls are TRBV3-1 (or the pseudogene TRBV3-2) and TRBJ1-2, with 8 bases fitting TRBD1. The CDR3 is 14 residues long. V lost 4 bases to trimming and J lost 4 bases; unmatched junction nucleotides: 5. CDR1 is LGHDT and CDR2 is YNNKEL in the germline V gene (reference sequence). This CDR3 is CASSPRDRSYGYTF. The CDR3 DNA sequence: TGTGCCAGCAGCCCCCGGGACAGGTCCTATGGCTACACCTTC.

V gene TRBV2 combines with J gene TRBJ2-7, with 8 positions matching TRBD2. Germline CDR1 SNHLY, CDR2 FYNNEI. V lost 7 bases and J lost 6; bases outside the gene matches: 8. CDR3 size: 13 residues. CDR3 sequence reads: CASIGLAPGEQYF. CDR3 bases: TGTGCCAGCATCGGACTAGCACCAGGCGAGCAGTACTTC.

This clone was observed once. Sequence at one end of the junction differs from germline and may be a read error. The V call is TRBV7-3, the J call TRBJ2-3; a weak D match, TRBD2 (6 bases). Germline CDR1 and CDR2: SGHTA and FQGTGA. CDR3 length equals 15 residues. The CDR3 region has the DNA TGTGCCAGCAGCTCGCGAAGCACTAGCAGAGATACGCAGTATTTT. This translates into CASSSRSTSRDTQYF.

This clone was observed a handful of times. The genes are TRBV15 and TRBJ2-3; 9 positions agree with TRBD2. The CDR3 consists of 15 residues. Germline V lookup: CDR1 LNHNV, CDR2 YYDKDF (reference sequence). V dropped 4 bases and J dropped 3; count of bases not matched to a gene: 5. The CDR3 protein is CATSTDSGRTDTQYF. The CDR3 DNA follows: TGTGCCACCAGCACTGATAGCGGGAGAACAGATACGCAGTATTTT.

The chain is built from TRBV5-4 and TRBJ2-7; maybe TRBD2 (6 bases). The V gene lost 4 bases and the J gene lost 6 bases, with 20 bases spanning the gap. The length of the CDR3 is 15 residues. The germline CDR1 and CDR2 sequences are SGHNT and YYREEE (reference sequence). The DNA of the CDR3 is TGTGCCAGCAGCCCCGGAGGGGCCGCCCAAGTCGAGCAGTACTTC. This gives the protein CASSPGGAAQVEQYF.

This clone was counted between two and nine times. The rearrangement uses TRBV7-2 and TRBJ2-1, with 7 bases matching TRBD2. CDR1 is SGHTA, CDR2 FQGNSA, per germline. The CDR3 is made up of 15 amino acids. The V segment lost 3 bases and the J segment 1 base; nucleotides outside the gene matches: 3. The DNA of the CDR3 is TGTGCCAGCAGCTTCAGCGGGACTTCCTACAATGAGCAGTTCTTC. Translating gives CASSFSGTSYNEQFF.

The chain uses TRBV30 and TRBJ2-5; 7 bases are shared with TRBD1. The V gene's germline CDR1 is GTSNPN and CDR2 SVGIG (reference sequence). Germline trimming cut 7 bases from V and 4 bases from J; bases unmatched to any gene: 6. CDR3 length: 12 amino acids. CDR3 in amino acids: CASGRQGETQYF. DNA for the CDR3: TGTGCCTCCGGACGACAGGGAGAGACCCAGTACTTC.

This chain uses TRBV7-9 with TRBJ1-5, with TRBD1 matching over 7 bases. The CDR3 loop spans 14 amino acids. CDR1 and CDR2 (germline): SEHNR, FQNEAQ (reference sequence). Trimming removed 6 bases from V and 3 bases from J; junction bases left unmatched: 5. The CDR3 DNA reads TGTGCCAGCAGTATTACAGGGGACAATCAGCCCCAGCATTTT. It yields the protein CASSITGDNQPQHF.

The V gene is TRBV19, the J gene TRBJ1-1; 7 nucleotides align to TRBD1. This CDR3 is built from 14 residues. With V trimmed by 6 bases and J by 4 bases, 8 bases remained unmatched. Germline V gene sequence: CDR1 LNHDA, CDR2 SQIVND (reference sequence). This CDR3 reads CASRNRDSTTEAFF. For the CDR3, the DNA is TGTGCCAGTAGGAACCGGGACAGCACCACTGAAGCTTTCTTT.